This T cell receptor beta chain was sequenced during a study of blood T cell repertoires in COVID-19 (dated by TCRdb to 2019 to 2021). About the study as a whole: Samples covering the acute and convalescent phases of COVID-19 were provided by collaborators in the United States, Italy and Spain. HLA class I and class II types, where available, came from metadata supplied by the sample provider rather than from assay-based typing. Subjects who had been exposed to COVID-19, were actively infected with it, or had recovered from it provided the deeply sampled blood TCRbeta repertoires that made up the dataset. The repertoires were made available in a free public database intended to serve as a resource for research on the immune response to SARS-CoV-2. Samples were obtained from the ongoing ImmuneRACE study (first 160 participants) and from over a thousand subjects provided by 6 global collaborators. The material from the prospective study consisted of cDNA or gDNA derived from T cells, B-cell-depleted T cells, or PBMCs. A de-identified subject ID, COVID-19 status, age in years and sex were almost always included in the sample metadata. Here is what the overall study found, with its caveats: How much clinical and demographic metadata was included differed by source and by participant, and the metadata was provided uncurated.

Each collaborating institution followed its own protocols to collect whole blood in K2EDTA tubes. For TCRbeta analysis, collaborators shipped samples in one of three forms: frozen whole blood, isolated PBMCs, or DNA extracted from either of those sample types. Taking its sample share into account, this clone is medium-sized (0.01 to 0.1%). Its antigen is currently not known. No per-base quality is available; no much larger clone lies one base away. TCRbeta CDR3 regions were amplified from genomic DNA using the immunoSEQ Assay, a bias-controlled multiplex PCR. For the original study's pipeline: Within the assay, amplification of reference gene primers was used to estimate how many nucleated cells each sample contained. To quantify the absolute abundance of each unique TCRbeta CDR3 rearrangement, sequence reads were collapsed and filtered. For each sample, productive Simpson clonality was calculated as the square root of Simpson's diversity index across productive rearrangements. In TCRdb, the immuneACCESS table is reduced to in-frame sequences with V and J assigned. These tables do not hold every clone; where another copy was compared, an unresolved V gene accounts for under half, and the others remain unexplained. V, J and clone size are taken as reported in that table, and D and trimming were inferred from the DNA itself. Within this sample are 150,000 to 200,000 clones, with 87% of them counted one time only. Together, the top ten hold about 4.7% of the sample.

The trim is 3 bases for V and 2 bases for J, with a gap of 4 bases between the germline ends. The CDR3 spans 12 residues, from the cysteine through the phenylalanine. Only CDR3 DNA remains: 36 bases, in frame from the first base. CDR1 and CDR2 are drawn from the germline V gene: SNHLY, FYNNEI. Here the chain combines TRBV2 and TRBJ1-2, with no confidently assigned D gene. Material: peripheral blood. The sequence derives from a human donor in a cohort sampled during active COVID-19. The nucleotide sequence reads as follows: TGTGCCAGCAGTGAGAGGAACTATGGCTACACCTTC. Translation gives CASSERNYGYTF.